Listed below are T cell receptor beta chains from one sample, sequenced in a study of blood T cell repertoires in COVID-19. The table came from immunoSEQ multiplex PCR; TCRdb's copy has only in-frame clones and leaves some out. The profile shows 30,000 to 40,000 clones, 85% to 95% of them singletons. Specimen: peripheral blood. The source is a male donor with active COVID-19. Each CDR3 is given with its conserved first and last residue.

>15|TRBV7-2|TRBJ1-2
CASSLAVDRRYGYTF
>15|TRBV6-5|TRBJ2-3
CASRDSGGAVDTQYF
>16|TRBV9|TRBJ2-3
CASSATLGGGTDTQYF
>12|TRBV28|TRBJ1-2
CASSLRYYGYTF
>17|TRBV7-2|TRBJ1-4
CASSLGQGARTNEKLFF
>15|TRBV2|TRBJ1-1
CASSTRQGQSTEAFF
>15|TRBV7-9|TRBJ1-5
CASSFTGVPNQPQHF
>15|TRBV30|TRBJ2-3
CAWSRGTGMTDTQYF
>15|TRBV7-2|TRBJ2-2
CASSPSGLLTGELFF
>17|TRBV4-2|TRBJ2-3
CASSQLRTSGVTDTQYF
>17|TRBV5-4|TRBJ1-1
CASSLDSQGQGALGAFF
>14|TRBV7-9|TRBJ1-4
CASSTSQGREKLFF
>12|TRBV7-9|TRBJ1-1
CASSSQTGKAFF